This paragraph reports one T cell receptor beta chain. The data were obtained in a study of siplizumab effects on memory and regulatory T cells. Germline CDR1 is SGHDT and CDR2 is YYEEEE. This CDR3 comprises 12 residues. V lost 2 bases to trimming and J lost 1 base, with 3 bases between them. Some clones are missing from TCRdb's copy, which holds only in-frame ones; the method was immunoSEQ multiplex PCR. The sample holds 50,000 to 70,000 clones, just over 95% seen once. The sample was naive CD8+ T cells sorted from blood. This clonotype originated in a human donor in good health. This rearrangement joins TRBV5-6 to TRBJ1-1; D is ambiguous. CDR3 amino acids: CASSFENTEAFF. The CDR3 nucleotides are TGTGCCAGCAGCTTTGAGAACACTGAAGCTTTCTTT. Variable domain in full (rest from reference TRBV5-6 and TRBJ1-1): DAGVTQSPTHLIKTRGQQVTLRCSPKSGHDTVSWYQQALGQGPQFIFQYYEEEERQRGNFPDRFSGHQFPNYSSELNVNALLLGDSALYLCASSFENTEAFFGQGTRLTVV.